Below are 16 T cell receptor beta chains sequenced from a single sample in a study of blood T cell repertoires in COVID-19. The protocol was immunoSEQ multiplex PCR, while the TCRdb copy is restricted to in-frame clones and leaves out a portion. The repertoire has more than 90,000 clones, less than 85% of them found once; the top ten carry roughly 2.6%. Input material: peripheral blood. Receptors were obtained from a man in his fifties or sixties with acute or convalescent COVID-19.

This rearrangement joins TRBV19 to TRBJ2-1, with D perhaps TRBD2 (6 bases). CDR3 length: 13 residues. Germline values: CDR1 LNHDA, CDR2 SQIVND (reference sequence). Trimming removed 8 bases from V and 4 bases from J, with 12 bases in between. The CDR3 protein is CASRYGSYNEQFF. The CDR3 region has the DNA TGTGCCAGTCGTTACGGGAGTTACAATGAGCAGTTCTTC.

The chain carries TRBV6-5 and TRBJ1-2, with TRBD1 matching 7 bases. With 7 bases clipped from V and 8 bases from J, the junction kept 13 bases outside the gene matches. The CDR3 spans 14 residues. In germline, CDR1 is MNHEY, CDR2 SVGAGI. The CDR3, as DNA: TGTGCCAGCACCTACAGGGGAGTAACTCGAGGCTACACCTTC. It is translated as CASTYRGVTRGYTF.

V and J are TRBV6-5 and TRBJ2-7; 8 bases are shared with TRBD2. CDR3 length: 13 amino acids. CDR1 MNHEY and CDR2 SVGAGI come from the germline V gene. V lost 6 bases and J lost 7; bases outside the gene matches: 8. CDR3 sequence reads: CASSRQGTREQYF. The CDR3 DNA reads TGTGCCAGCAGCCGCCAGGGGACTAGGGAGCAGTACTTC.

V usage is TRBV5-1 and J usage is TRBJ2-2, with a possible D match to TRBD2 (6 bases). V was cut by 4 bases and J by 4 bases, with 8 bases left in between. The CDR3 is 13 residues long. From germline, CDR1 is SGHRS and CDR2 YFSETQ. DNA for the CDR3: TGCGCCAGCAGCGCGGAGGGCACCGGGGAGCTGTTTTTT. Protein sequence: CASSAEGTGELFF. Together with reference TRBV5-1 and TRBJ2-2, the CDR3 gives the full variable domain: KAGVTQTPRYLIKTRGQQVTLSCSPISGHRSVSWYQQTPGQGLQFLFEYFSETQRNKGNFPGRFSGRQFSNSRSEMNVSTLELGDSALYLCASSAEGTGELFFGEGSRLTVL.

The chain has TRBV28 and TRBJ2-2, with D possibly being TRBD2 (5 bases). V lost 9 bases and J lost 4, with 15 bases in between. Germline CDR1 reads MDHEN; CDR2 reads SYDVKM. This CDR3 is 14 amino acids long. The CDR3 region has the DNA TGTGCCAGTTCGGCGGGTAGACTCACCGGGGAGCTGTTTTTT. Translated, it gives CASSAGRLTGELFF. Filled out from reference TRBV28 and TRBJ2-2, the complete variable domain reads DVKVTQSSRYLVKRTGEKVFLECVQDMDHENMFWYRQDPGLGLRLIYFSYDVKMKEKGDIPEGYSVSREKKERFSLILESASTNQTSMYLCASSAGRLTGELFFGEGSRLTVL.

The chain couples TRBV27 to TRBJ1-2, with 7 bases matching TRBD1. This CDR3 spans 15 amino acids. V was clipped by 7 bases and J by 0 bases; unmatched bases: 8. Germline CDR1 and CDR2: MNHEY and SMNVEV (reference sequence). This chain's CDR3 is CASKNLGGPNYGYTF. In DNA, the CDR3 is TGTGCCAGCAAGAATCTAGGGGGCCCTAACTATGGCTACACCTTC.

The chain combines TRBV28 with TRBJ2-5, with D possibly matching TRBD1 (5 bases). Germline lookup yields CDR1 MDHEN and CDR2 SYDVKM. The V end lost 3 bases, the J end lost 9 bases, and 11 bases lay between the germline ends. The CDR3 sequence is 12 residues long. The CDR3 region is CASSFLLGAQYF. Here the CDR3 DNA reads TGTGCCAGCAGTTTCCTGCTAGGGGCCCAGTACTTC.

The chain couples TRBV3-1 (or the pseudogene TRBV3-2) to TRBJ2-7; 9 bases line up with TRBD1. The CDR3 has 14 amino acids. CDR1 is LGHDT, CDR2 YNNKEL, per germline (reference sequence). The trim removed 3 bases at V and 5 bases at J, leaving 5 bases unmatched. The CDR3 DNA reads as TGTGCCAGCAGCCAGGACAGGGGAGGCGACGAGCAGTACTTC. It encodes CASSQDRGGDEQYF.

The chain has TRBV5-4 and TRBJ2-1, with 8 bases matching TRBD2. The trim removed 0 bases at V and 3 bases at J, leaving 5 bases unmatched. CDR1 is SGHNT, CDR2 YYREEE, per germline (reference sequence). This CDR3 is 16 amino acids long. The CDR3: CASSLGSGSLYNEQFF. CDR3 DNA: TGTGCCAGCAGCTTGGGCAGCGGGAGCCTCTACAATGAGCAGTTCTTC. The complete variable domain, with remaining parts taken from reference TRBV5-4 and TRBJ2-1, reads ETGVTQSPTHLIKTRGQQVTLRCSSQSGHNTVSWYQQALGQGPQFIFQYYREEENGRGNFPPRFSGLQFPNYSSELNVNALELDDSALYLCASSLGSGSLYNEQFFGPGTRLTVL.

This chain links TRBV5-1 with TRBJ1-1; 7 positions match TRBD1. Per germline, CDR1 SGHRS and CDR2 YFSETQ. Losses at the gene ends were 4 bases for V and 4 bases for J; bases not matched to a gene: 10. This CDR3 has 15 amino acids. CDR3 DNA sequence: TGCGCCAGCAGCATCCCGACAGGGCAAACCACTGAAGCTTTCTTT. This encodes CASSIPTGQTTEAFF.

This clone was seen just once. The chain couples TRBV19 to TRBJ2-1, with 7 bases lining up with TRBD2. The V gene's germline CDR1 is LNHDA and CDR2 SQIVND (reference sequence). V lost 1 base to trimming and J lost 4 bases; unmatched junction nucleotides: 1. This CDR3 spans 14 amino acids. The CDR3: CASSIGGRYNEQFF. The CDR3 DNA sequence: TGTGCCAGTAGTATAGGCGGGAGATACAATGAGCAGTTCTTC.

The chain couples TRBV6-5 to TRBJ2-3; no clear D gene. The CDR3 loop spans 15 amino acids. Trimming cost V 0 bases and J 1 base, with 8 bases left between them. The germline V gene has CDR1 MNHEY and CDR2 SVGAGI. In DNA form, the CDR3 reads TGTGCCAGCAGTTACTCTCGCGGCGGCACAGATACGCAGTATTTT. Translated, it gives CASSYSRGGTDTQYF.

The chain carries TRBV7-9 and TRBJ2-1; 8 positions agree with TRBD2. This CDR3 has 18 amino acids. J gave up 0 bases and V 1 base, and 8 bases lay outside the gene matches. Germline loops: CDR1 SEHNR, CDR2 FQNEAQ (reference sequence). The chain's CDR3 is CASSLVPSGSRSYNEQFF. The CDR3 DNA reads as TGTGCCAGCAGCTTAGTCCCTAGCGGGTCCCGCTCCTACAATGAGCAGTTCTTC.

The V and J genes are TRBV11-2 and TRBJ1-5, with 8 nucleotides matching TRBD1. The junction had 7 bases not matched to a gene; V was cut back by 5 bases and J by 7 bases. The germline CDR1 and CDR2 sequences are SGHAT and FQNNGV. The CDR3 covers 14 residues. The DNA of the CDR3 is TGTGCCAGCAGCCCCGGGACAGGCGGCCAGCCCCAGCATTTT. Residues: CASSPGTGGQPQHF.

The genes are TRBV11-2 and TRBJ2-5; 16 bases fit TRBD2. The CDR3 totals 16 residues. Per germline, CDR1 SGHAT and CDR2 FQNNGV. V was pared by 5 bases and J by 9 bases, with 9 bases of the junction left unmatched. The CDR3 is CASSRGTSGGVMAQYF. The CDR3 DNA reads as TGTGCCAGCAGCCGAGGGACTAGCGGGGGGGTAATGGCCCAGTACTTC.

The chain is built from TRBV11-1 and TRBJ2-7; 13 nucleotides agree with TRBD2. The junction had 6 bases not matched to a gene; V was cut back by 5 bases and J by 2 bases. Germline V CDR1 and CDR2: SGHAT, FQDESV (reference sequence). The CDR3 consists of 16 residues. Written as DNA, the CDR3 is TGTGCCAGCAGCCCGGGGACTAGCGGGATAACCTACGAGCAGTACTTC. It codes for CASSPGTSGITYEQYF.